Each of the 7 T cell receptor beta chains below was sequenced from the same sample in a study of T cell repertoires in cytomegalovirus infection. TCRdb reprocessed the reads with MiXCR, giving one entry per CDR3 protein. The sample lists about 280,000 distinct CDR3 sequences, roughly 21% seen once, with approximately 20% in the top ten. Which antigens these TCRs recognize remains unknown. Sequences were derived from cultured PBMCs, sampled from culture after CMV antigen stimulation. The receptors here all came from a human donor in good health (CMV status not recorded). Some clones in this sample may be carry-over from other donors' samples.

This clonotype has at least ten counts. This sequence joins TRBV7-9 and TRBJ2-7, with a possible D match to TRBD1 (6 bases). This CDR3 is built from 13 residues. Germline-derived CDR1 and CDR2 are SEHNR and FQNEAQ (reference sequence). Trimming shortened V by 5 bases and J by 7 bases, and 15 bases separated the two germline ends. The CDR3: CASSPSGELEQYV. CDR3 coding DNA: TGTGCCAGCAGCCCATCAGGGGAGCTAGAGCAGTACGTC.

Only a few counts were recorded for this clonotype. This chain joins TRBV11-2 and TRBJ1-6; weak D call: TRBD1 (6 bases). Looked up from germline, CDR1 is SGHAT and CDR2 is FQNNGV. V lost 4 bases, J lost 10 bases, and 14 bases lay in between. This CDR3 is built from 14 residues. The CDR3 sequence: CASSSGQRESPLHF. CDR3 in DNA: TGTGCCAGCAGCTCTGGACAGCGGGAATCACCCCTCCACTTT.

This clonotype was counted between two and nine times. The chain combines TRBV7-7 with TRBJ2-1; TRBD2 aligns across 13 bases. Germline V lookup: CDR1 SSHAT, CDR2 FNYEAQ (reference sequence). Trimming removed 4 bases from V and 6 bases from J; junction bases left unmatched: 3. The CDR3 sequence is 15 residues long. For the CDR3, the DNA is TGTGCCAGCAGCTCCGGACTAGCGGGAGCCAATGAGCAGTTCTTC. Translation gives CASSSGLAGANEQFF.

The chain couples TRBV12-3 or TRBV12-4 to TRBJ1-2; D perhaps matches TRBD1 (6 bases). CDR3 length: 16 amino acids. Trimming cost V 5 bases and J 4 bases, with 20 bases left between them. The CDR3 loop reads CASSPTITGTIYGYTF. The CDR3 nucleotides are TGTGCCAGCAGTCCCACGATAACAGGGACCATCTATGGCTACACCTTC.

This clonotype was seen ten or more times. V is TRBV12-3 or TRBV12-4 and J is TRBJ1-6, with 9 bases lining up with TRBD1. This CDR3 has 15 amino acids. The ends lost 7 bases at V and 10 bases at J; junction bases unmatched: 11. The CDR3 DNA sequence: TGTGCCAGCACCGGACAGGGGTCACCAGGGTCACCCCTCCACTTT. Residues: CASTGQGSPGSPLHF.

The chain links TRBV6-5 to TRBJ2-6; the match to TRBD1 covers 8 bases. The CDR3 runs 17 residues. V lost 7 bases, J lost 2 bases, and 10 bases stayed unmatched. Looked up from germline, CDR1 is MNHEY and CDR2 is SVGAGI. CDR3 coding DNA: TGTGCCAGCACCCCTTGGCAGGGGGCACCTGGGGCCAACGTCCTGACTTTC. Its translation: CASTPWQGAPGANVLTF.

This clonotype appeared a few times. This chain joins TRBV6-5 and TRBJ1-1; D possibly corresponds to TRBD1 (5 bases). V was shortened by 6 bases and J by 1 base, with 9 bases between the two germline ends. This CDR3 is 13 amino acids long. CDR1 is MNHEY, CDR2 SVGAGI, per germline. The CDR3 reads CASRRGWNTEAFF. The DNA for the CDR3 is TGTGCCAGCAGAAGGGGCTGGAACACTGAAGCTTTCTTT.